Following are 7 T cell receptor beta chains from one sample sequenced in a study of early T cells in non-severe SARS-CoV-2 infection. TCRdb reanalysed the 5' RACE reads using MiXCR and keeps one entry per CDR3 protein. Of 75,000 to 100,000 distinct CDR3 sequences detected, around a sixth appear once; the ten largest clones hold roughly 1.3%. The sequencing sample was made of whole blood. Source of these receptors: an adult who was a healthcare worker with PCR-confirmed SARS-CoV-2 infection or an uninfected control (not recorded which).

The CDR3 loop is CASSSTTGYRYEQYF. The CDR3 DNA sequence: TGTGCCAGCAGCTCAACCACAGGGTACAGATACGAGCAGTACTTC. This chain links TRBV7-9 with TRBJ2-7, with a tentative D call TRBD1 (6 bases). Germline V gene sequence: CDR1 SEHNR, CDR2 FQNEAQ (reference sequence). The V end lost 4 bases, the J end lost 4 bases, and 17 bases lay between the germline ends. CDR3 size: 15 residues.

This clonotype was picked up many times. This chain connects TRBV4-3 to TRBJ2-7; D may be TRBD2 (6 bases). Trimming pared 4 bases from V and 6 bases from J, leaving 16 bases between. CDR1 and CDR2 (germline): LGHNA, YSLEER. The CDR3 is 14 residues long. CDR3 sequence: CASSPGLLDSEQYF. Written as DNA, the CDR3 is TGCGCCAGCAGCCCGGGACTTTTGGACTCCGAGCAGTACTTC.

The sample holds a few counts of this clonotype. The chain joins TRBV7-2 to TRBJ2-5; unclear D gene. The CDR3 runs 15 residues. Germline values: CDR1 SGHTA, CDR2 FQGNSA. Trimming took off 4 bases at V and 0 bases at J, with 12 bases between the two ends. Written as DNA, the CDR3 is TGTGCCAGCAGCTACCCCGTGAAGAACCAAGAGACCCAGTACTTC. Translating it yields CASSYPVKNQETQYF.

This clonotype was counted at least ten times. The rearrangement uses TRBV6-6 and TRBJ2-3, with 10 nucleotides matching TRBD2. CDR1 MNHNY and CDR2 SVGAGI come from the germline V gene (reference sequence). CDR3 length: 16 amino acids. The V and J ends lost 6 bases and 2 bases, in that order; junction bases with no gene match: 8. CDR3 region: CASSTPLAGVTDTQYF. The CDR3 DNA is TGTGCCAGCAGCACCCCCCTAGCGGGAGTCACAGATACGCAGTATTTT.

This clonotype turned up a few times. V usage is TRBV2 and J usage is TRBJ1-2, with a possible D match to TRBD1 (6 bases). CDR1 is SNHLY, CDR2 FYNNEI, per germline. Trimming removed 0 bases from V and 4 bases from J, with 9 bases in between. The CDR3 has 14 amino acids. In DNA, the CDR3 is TGTGCCAGCAGTGAAGCGGGGGCGGGCTATGGCTACACCTTC. This encodes CASSEAGAGYGYTF.

This clonotype was seen a single time. V gene TRBV4-2 combines with J gene TRBJ2-7; tentatively, D is TRBD2 (6 bases). This CDR3 is built from 15 residues. V was clipped by 0 bases and J by 5 bases, with 14 bases between them. CDR1 and CDR2 (germline): LGHNA, YNFKEQ. For the CDR3, the DNA is TGTGCCAGCAGCCAAGAGGAGGCCACTAGCAACGAGCAGTACTTC. This encodes CASSQEEATSNEQYF.

The chain couples TRBV6-2 or TRBV6-3 to TRBJ1-1; tentatively, D is TRBD1 (6 bases). CDR1 MNHEY and CDR2 SVGEGT come from the germline V gene. The CDR3 extends over 12 amino acids. The CDR3 loop is CATGIFGSEAFF. Here the CDR3 DNA reads TGTGCAACAGGGATCTTTGGTTCGGAAGCTTTCTTT.